Below are 27 T cell receptor beta chains sequenced from a single sample in a study of blood T cell repertoires in COVID-19. Some clones are missing from TCRdb's copy, which holds only in-frame ones; the method was immunoSEQ multiplex PCR. The repertoire holds 250,000 to 300,000 clones, roughly 89% seen once, with roughly 4.8% in the top ten. Input material: peripheral blood. These receptors all come from a man aged 35-49 years with acute or convalescent COVID-19.

The V gene is TRBV5-4, the J gene TRBJ1-4; a weak D match, TRBD1 (5 bases). The V and J ends lost 0 bases and 3 bases respectively, with 12 bases between them. Germline loops: CDR1 SGHNT, CDR2 YYREEE (reference sequence). The CDR3 has 16 amino acids. The CDR3 reads CASSLGRRGPNEKLFF. CDR3 nucleotide sequence: TGTGCCAGCAGCTTGGGCCGTAGGGGCCCTAATGAAAAACTGTTTTTT.

The gene calls are TRBV2 and TRBJ1-5; 10 nucleotides line up with TRBD1. The V gene's germline CDR1 is SNHLY and CDR2 FYNNEI. J was trimmed by 6 bases and V by 7 bases; bases with no gene match: 9. The CDR3 has 15 residues. The chain's CDR3 is CASKAGTGVTQPQHF. Written as DNA, the CDR3 is TGTGCCAGCAAAGCCGGGACAGGGGTAACTCAGCCCCAGCATTTT.

The chain is built from TRBV11-2 and TRBJ2-3, with D perhaps matching TRBD2 (5 bases). The CDR3 runs to 15 residues. Germline V gives CDR1 SGHAT, CDR2 FQNNGV. The germline V and J ends were trimmed by 1 base and 3 bases, with 11 bases remaining between them. The CDR3 DNA sequence: TGTGCCAGCAGCTTAGGGGAGATTCTTACAGATACGCAGTATTTT. This sequence encodes CASSLGEILTDTQYF.

This rearrangement joins TRBV10-3 to TRBJ1-1; perhaps TRBD1 as D (5 bases). V lost 1 base to trimming and J lost 1 base, with 10 bases between them. Germline V gene lookup returns CDR1 ENHRY and CDR2 SYGVKD. The CDR3 consists of 15 residues. CDR3 in DNA: TGTGCCATCAGTGAGTGGGGCTTCGGGAACACTGAAGCTTTCTTT. Translating it yields CAISEWGFGNTEAFF.

In this sample, this clone turned up a few times. The chain links TRBV6-6 to TRBJ1-3, with 10 bases lining up with TRBD1. From germline, CDR1 is MNHNY and CDR2 SVGAGI (reference sequence). The CDR3 is 17 residues long. V was clipped by 5 bases and J by 4 bases; unmatched bases: 11. CDR3 nucleotide sequence: TGTGCCAGCAGTCTCGGCCGGACAGGGGGGTCGGGAAACACCATATATTTT. It codes for CASSLGRTGGSGNTIYF.

The chain joins TRBV6-6 to TRBJ1-6; 7 bases match TRBD1. After removal of 5 bases from V and 9 bases from J, the junction contained 7 bases not matched to a gene. CDR3 length equals 14 residues. Germline V lookup: CDR1 MNHNY, CDR2 SVGAGI (reference sequence). CDR3 DNA: TGTGCCAGCAGTCCGGGACAGCGAGCTTCACCCCTCCACTTT. Residues: CASSPGQRASPLHF.

This chain links TRBV2 with TRBJ1-6, with 8 bases lining up with TRBD1. The germline CDR1 and CDR2 sequences are SNHLY and FYNNEI. V was clipped by 10 bases and J by 10 bases; unmatched bases: 9. This CDR3 region has 13 residues. The CDR3 is CATSDRVRSPLHF. The CDR3 DNA is TGTGCCACTTCGGACAGGGTGAGGTCACCCCTCCACTTT.

The chain recombines TRBV28 with TRBJ2-3; TRBD2 matches at 13 bases. CDR1 and CDR2 from the germline V gene are MDHEN and SYDVKM. This CDR3 has 19 amino acids. With V trimmed by 4 bases and J by 4 bases, 14 bases remained unmatched. The CDR3 coding sequence is TGTGCCAGCAGTTCGGGACTAGCGGGGATCCAACGCAGGGCAGATACGCAGTATTTT. Translation gives CASSSGLAGIQRRADTQYF.

As concerns this clone: Additional DNA sequences in this sample encode the identical CDR3. The rearrangement uses TRBV5-1 and TRBJ1-4; a weak D match, TRBD1 (5 bases). The CDR3 extends over 14 amino acids. V lost 1 base and J 5 bases, leaving 9 bases between the germline ends. The V gene's germline CDR1 is SGHRS and CDR2 YFSETQ. The CDR3 region is CASSLRGQNEKLFF. The CDR3 bases are TGCGCCAGCAGCTTGAGGGGCCAAAATGAAAAACTGTTTTTT.

The CDR3 loop reads CASSPRGASDTQYF. DNA for the CDR3: TGTGCCAGCAGCCCTCGGGGGGCGTCAGATACGCAGTATTTT. The chain uses TRBV6-6 and TRBJ2-3; a weak D match, TRBD2 (7 bases). Between the trimmed V and J ends, which lost 6 bases and 4 bases, there was a span of 14 bases. Germline V gene lookup returns CDR1 MNHNY and CDR2 SVGAGI (reference sequence). This CDR3 spans 14 amino acids.

This chain connects TRBV3-1 (or the pseudogene TRBV3-2) to TRBJ2-2; 7 positions agree with TRBD1. This CDR3 is built from 14 residues. V gave up 4 bases and J gave up 7 bases; unmatched junction bases: 6. Germline CDR1 reads LGHDT; CDR2 reads YNNKEL (reference sequence). The CDR3 loop is CASSPMGQYGELFF. The CDR3, as DNA: TGTGCCAGCAGCCCCATGGGACAGTACGGGGAGCTGTTTTTT.

J is TRBJ2-1 and V is TRBV14, with a possible D match to TRBD2 (6 bases). Germline CDR1 reads SGHDN; CDR2 reads FVKESK. With 4 bases removed from V and 8 bases from J, the gap between germline ends came to 18 bases. This CDR3 is built from 15 residues. This CDR3 is CASSPRRGDRYEQFF. The CDR3 region has the DNA TGTGCCAGCAGCCCCCGGCGGGGTGATCGGTATGAGCAGTTCTTC.

The chain recombines TRBV11-2 with TRBJ2-3; weak D call: TRBD1 (6 bases). CDR3 length equals 15 residues. Germline assignment: CDR1 SGHAT and CDR2 FQNNGV. Trimming took off 5 bases at V and 2 bases at J, with 14 bases between the two ends. This CDR3 reads CASSPTGILTDTQYF. CDR3 nucleotide sequence: TGTGCCAGCAGCCCTACAGGGATTCTCACAGATACGCAGTATTTT.

The chain is built from TRBV5-8 and TRBJ1-5, with TRBD1 as a possible D gene (6 bases). CDR1 and CDR2 (germline): SGHTS, YDEGEE. The germline V and J ends were trimmed by 3 bases and 7 bases, with 14 bases remaining between them. The CDR3 consists of 14 residues. CDR3: CASSWRGGGQPQHF. The CDR3 DNA reads as TGTGCCAGCAGCTGGAGGGGGGGCGGACAGCCCCAGCATTTT.

The chain employs TRBV5-1 and TRBJ2-3; D is uncertain. CDR1 and CDR2 from the germline V gene are SGHRS and YFSETQ. The CDR3 loop spans 12 amino acids. Trimming shortened V by 5 bases and J by 3 bases, and 7 bases separated the two germline ends. For the CDR3, the DNA is TGCGCCAGCAGATCCCAGACAGATACGCAGTATTTT. Protein product: CASRSQTDTQYF. Variable domain in full (rest from reference TRBV5-1 and TRBJ2-3): KAGVTQTPRYLIKTRGQQVTLSCSPISGHRSVSWYQQTPGQGLQFLFEYFSETQRNKGNFPGRFSGRQFSNSRSEMNVSTLELGDSALYLCASRSQTDTQYFGPGTRLTVL.

The genes are TRBV5-1 and TRBJ1-4; D uncertain. The CDR3 is 13 amino acids. V lost 2 bases and J 4 bases, leaving 6 bases between the germline ends. Per the germline V gene, CDR1 is SGHRS and CDR2 is YFSETQ. In nucleotides, the CDR3 is TGCGCCAGCAGCTTTTCAGATAATGAAAAACTGTTTTTT. Residues: CASSFSDNEKLFF.

This chain joins TRBV4-1 and TRBJ2-7; 9 positions match TRBD1. After removal of 0 bases from V and 5 bases from J, the junction contained 8 bases not matched to a gene. This CDR3 has 16 residues. Germline-derived CDR1 and CDR2 are MGHRA and YSYEKL. CDR3: CASSQDGTGITHEQYF. The DNA of the CDR3 is TGCGCCAGCAGCCAAGATGGGACAGGGATCACCCACGAGCAGTACTTC.

This clone was observed a single time. The chain employs TRBV29-1 and TRBJ2-6; D call uncertain. The CDR3 length is 13 residues. Trimming stripped 6 bases from V and 1 base from J, with 7 bases between. Germline assignment: CDR1 SQVTM and CDR2 ANQGSEA. CDR3 in DNA: TGCAGCGTGAGTGAATCTGGGGCCAACGTCCTGACTTTC. Protein sequence: CSVSESGANVLTF.

V gene TRBV7-7 combines with J gene TRBJ1-2; 8 positions match TRBD1. This CDR3 contains 13 residues. With V trimmed by 2 bases and J by 8 bases, 4 bases remained unmatched. Germline CDR1 SSHAT, CDR2 FNYEAQ (reference sequence). The CDR3 DNA is TGTGCCAGCAGCTTACAGGGGGCTGGCGGCTACACCTTC. It specifies CASSLQGAGGYTF.

The chain is built from TRBV5-1 and TRBJ2-2; TRBD2 is a possible D gene (5 bases). The length of the CDR3 is 14 residues. Germline CDR1 reads SGHRS; CDR2 reads YFSETQ. Deletions cut 0 bases from V and 5 bases from J, with 8 bases between. The CDR3 region has the DNA TGCGCCAGCAGCTTGGTCGGGAATACCGGGGAGCTGTTTTTT. As protein: CASSLVGNTGELFF.

The rearrangement uses TRBV20-1 and TRBJ1-5; perhaps TRBD1 as D (5 bases). The CDR3 length is 14 residues. CDR1 DFQATT and CDR2 SNEGSKA come from the germline V gene (reference sequence). Trimming left V 3 bases short and J 3 bases short, with 12 bases between. The CDR3 DNA reads TGCAGTGCTAGTGTAGGGGAATCCAATCAGCCCCAGCATTTT. Its translation is CSASVGESNQPQHF.

The rearrangement links TRBV7-2 to TRBJ1-2; 7 positions agree with TRBD1. Germline trimming cut 0 bases from V and 4 bases from J; bases unmatched to any gene: 14. Germline assignment: CDR1 SGHTA and CDR2 FQGNSA. CDR3 size: 18 residues. The CDR3 coding sequence is TGTGCCAGCAGCTTAGCTCGTCCCCCGGGACAGATTCTCTATGGCTACACCTTC. Residues: CASSLARPPGQILYGYTF.

This sequence joins TRBV5-4 and TRBJ2-7, with TRBD1 matching over 9 bases. The ends lost 4 bases at V and 3 bases at J; junction bases unmatched: 8. The CDR3 is made up of 15 amino acids. Germline CDR1 and CDR2: SGHNT and YYREEE (reference sequence). CDR3 bases: TGTGCCAGCAGCCTGGGAGGGACAGGGATCTACGAGCAGTACTTC. It is translated as CASSLGGTGIYEQYF. The full variable domain, with the rest looked up from reference TRBV5-4 and TRBJ2-7, is ETGVTQSPTHLIKTRGQQVTLRCSSQSGHNTVSWYQQALGQGPQFIFQYYREEENGRGNFPPRFSGLQFPNYSSELNVNALELDDSALYLCASSLGGTGIYEQYFGPGTRLTVT.

The chain recombines TRBV5-1 with TRBJ1-5; D unresolved. CDR3 length equals 13 residues. Trimming took off 2 bases at V and 5 bases at J, with 8 bases between the two ends. In germline, CDR1 is SGHRS, CDR2 YFSETQ. DNA of the CDR3: TGCGCCAGCAGCTTTTCGAGCGATCAGCCCCAGCATTTT. Translated: CASSFSSDQPQHF.

Details on this clone: Other DNA sequences in this sample translate to the same CDR3. The chain is built from TRBV12-3 or TRBV12-4 and TRBJ2-7; 7 bases agree with TRBD2. There are 13 residues in the CDR3. Trimming took 3 bases from V and 3 from J; bases not matched to a gene: 2. The CDR3 nucleotides read TGTGCCAGCAGTTTTGGGGAGGGCTACGAGCAGTACTTC. It translates to CASSFGEGYEQYF.

This clone came up a few times. The CDR3 region is CASALAGPGELFF. The DNA of the CDR3 is TGTGCCAGCGCGCTAGCGGGGCCCGGGGAGCTGTTTTTT. This chain uses TRBV14 with TRBJ2-2; 9 nucleotides align to TRBD2. The trim removed 8 bases at V and 6 bases at J, leaving 4 bases unmatched. CDR1 is SGHDN, CDR2 FVKESK, per germline. CDR3 size: 13 residues.

V gene TRBV11-2 combines with J gene TRBJ2-6; weak D call: TRBD2 (6 bases). CDR3 size: 13 residues. Germline CDR1 is SGHAT and CDR2 is FQNNGV. V lost 0 bases and J 13 bases, leaving 10 bases between the germline ends. DNA of the CDR3: TGTGCCAGCAGCTTAGATGCCGGGGGTGTCCTGACTTTC. Translated, it gives CASSLDAGGVLTF.